This TCR beta chain is drawn from a study of cytomegalovirus exposure and HLA in healthy donors. This PCR relied on a set of 60 Vbeta primers and 13 Jbeta primers. The protocol was immunoSEQ multiplex PCR, while the TCRdb copy is restricted to in-frame clones and leaves out a portion. The table shows fewer than 130,000 clones, with around 78% occurring only once. The TCR was taken from a woman in her twenties or thirties in good health and CMV-seronegative. Specimen: PBMCs.

As DNA, the CDR3 is TGTGCCAGCACCACAACGGAGGGAGGAATCAATGAGCAGTTCTTC. Its protein product is CASTTTEGGINEQFF. The chain joins TRBV28 to TRBJ2-1; maybe TRBD2 (6 bases). Germline V gene data show CDR1 as MDHEN and CDR2 as SYDVKM. Trimming left V 7 bases short and J 6 bases short, with 19 bases between. CDR3 length equals 15 residues.